This is a list of T cell receptor beta chains from one sample in a study of CDR3 diversity in severe acne. Via MiXCR, TCRdb re-called the PCR reads, giving one row per CDR3 protein. There are more than 85,000 distinct CDR3 sequences in the sample; around 47% occur only once, and about 9.9% lies in the top ten. Sequenced: blood. The source of these receptors is a male donor with severe acne vulgaris. The CDR3 runs from the conserved cysteine through the conserved F or W. D genes are given only for firm matches. The size of a clone is reported for some rows only, either as once, few or many, or as a class for expanded clones.

CDR3aa: CASVRTQRGEGYGYTF
CDR3nt: TGTGCCAGCGTACGAACCCAGCGGGGGGAAGGCTATGGCTACACCTTC
j_gene: TRBJ1-2
d_gene: .
v_gene: TRBV6-5
abundance: few

CDR3aa: CASRAGDRGCQPQHF
CDR3nt: TGTGCCAGCAGAGCAGGAGACAGGGGGTGTCAGCCCCAGCATTTT
j_gene: TRBJ1-5
d_gene: TRBD1
v_gene: TRBV6-5
abundance: .

CDR3aa: CAIPSGTSGPNTGELFF
CDR3nt: TGTGCCATCCCCTCCGGGACTAGCGGACCGAACACCGGGGAGCTGTTTTTT
j_gene: TRBJ2-2
d_gene: TRBD2
v_gene: TRBV2
abundance: .

CDR3aa: CASSGSGGEDSPLHF
CDR3nt: TGTGCCAGCAGTGGGTCAGGGGGCGAAGATTCACCCCTCCACTTT
j_gene: TRBJ1-6
d_gene: TRBD1
v_gene: TRBV2
abundance: many

CDR3aa: CASSEWSDSNQPQHF
CDR3nt: TGTGCCAGCAGTGAATGGTCGGATAGCAATCAGCCCCAGCATTTT
j_gene: TRBJ1-5
d_gene: .
v_gene: TRBV6-1
abundance: .

CDR3aa: CSARQEPTGELFF
CDR3nt: TGCAGCGCTCGACAGGAGCCCACCGGGGAGCTGTTTTTT
j_gene: TRBJ2-2
d_gene: .
v_gene: TRBV29-1
abundance: .

CDR3aa: CASREGGYNEQFF
CDR3nt: TGTGCCAGCAGGGAGGGGGGATACAATGAGCAGTTCTTC
j_gene: TRBJ2-1
d_gene: .
v_gene: TRBV28
abundance: few

CDR3aa: CASSGDCARKEAQSF
CDR3nt: TGTGCCAGCAGTGGGGATTGCGCGAGGAAAGAGGCCCAGTCCTTC
j_gene: TRBJ2-5
d_gene: .
v_gene: TRBV2
abundance: .

CDR3aa: CASKGLANNQPQHF
CDR3nt: TGTGCCAGTAAGGGGTTAGCAAACAATCAGCCCCAGCATTTT
j_gene: TRBJ1-5
d_gene: .
v_gene: TRBV19
abundance: .

CDR3aa: CATLGQGTLESNSYEQYF
CDR3nt: TGTGCCACCCTAGGTCAAGGGACTCTCGAATCCAACTCCTACGAGCAGTACTTC
j_gene: TRBJ2-7
d_gene: .
v_gene: TRBV6-6
abundance: .

CDR3aa: CASTGGAYEQYF
CDR3nt: TGTGCCAGCACGGGTGGGGCCTACGAGCAGTACTTC
j_gene: TRBJ2-7
d_gene: .
v_gene: TRBV6-2/TRBV6-3
abundance: .

CDR3aa: CASSSSGSHNEQFF
CDR3nt: TGTGCCAGCAGTTCTAGCGGGAGCCACAATGAGCAGTTCTTC
j_gene: TRBJ2-1
d_gene: TRBD2
v_gene: TRBV6-5
abundance: many

CDR3aa: CASSLVIVDSGGNVLTF
CDR3nt: TGCGCCAGCAGCCTCGTCATCGTTGACTCTGGGGGCAACGTCCTGACTTTC
j_gene: TRBJ2-6
d_gene: .
v_gene: TRBV5-1
abundance: .

CDR3aa: CASSYGRVPGLCSGANVLTF
CDR3nt: TGTGCCAGCAGCTACGGCCGTGTCCCCGGGCTGTGCTCTGGGGCCAACGTCCTGACTTTC
j_gene: TRBJ2-6
d_gene: .
v_gene: TRBV5-6
abundance: .

CDR3aa: CASGSGEDSYGYTF
CDR3nt: TGTGCCAGCGGATCGGGTGAGGACTCCTATGGCTACACCTTC
j_gene: TRBJ1-2
d_gene: .
v_gene: TRBV9
abundance: few

CDR3aa: CASSPPTGGGYNEQFF
CDR3nt: TGTGCCAGCTCACCACCGACGGGAGGTGGGTACAATGAGCAGTTCTTC
j_gene: TRBJ2-1
d_gene: TRBD2
v_gene: TRBV18
abundance: many

CDR3aa: CASSVRRDSNQPQHF
CDR3nt: TGTGCCAGCAGTGTACGACGGGATAGCAATCAGCCCCAGCATTTT
j_gene: TRBJ1-5
d_gene: .
v_gene: TRBV7-2
abundance: few

CDR3aa: CASSLSTAWGNEQFF
CDR3nt: TGTGCCAGCAGTTTATCGACGGCCTGGGGGAATGAGCAGTTCTTC
j_gene: TRBJ2-1
d_gene: .
v_gene: TRBV27
abundance: .

CDR3aa: CSPSNTEAFF
CDR3nt: TGCAGTCCTAGTAACACTGAAGCTTTCTTT
j_gene: TRBJ1-1
d_gene: .
v_gene: TRBV20-1
abundance: medium-sized

CDR3aa: CASTMGGTEAFF
CDR3nt: TGTGCCAGCACCATGGGGGGAACTGAAGCTTTCTTT
j_gene: TRBJ1-1
d_gene: .
v_gene: TRBV9
abundance: .

CDR3aa: CSARDLEGTGELFF
CDR3nt: TGCAGTGCTAGAGATTTAGAGGGGACCGGGGAGCTGTTTTTT
j_gene: TRBJ2-2
d_gene: .
v_gene: TRBV20-1
abundance: many

CDR3aa: CSGQTDLQETQYF
CDR3nt: TGCAGCGGGCAGACAGACTTACAAGAGACCCAGTACTTC
j_gene: TRBJ2-5
d_gene: .
v_gene: TRBV29-1
abundance: .

CDR3aa: CASSSRLAGFYEQYF
CDR3nt: TGTGCCAGCAGCTCACGACTAGCGGGGTTCTACGAGCAGTACTTC
j_gene: TRBJ2-7
d_gene: TRBD2
v_gene: TRBV14
abundance: .

CDR3aa: CASSLSRGNSPLHF
CDR3nt: TGTGCCAGCAGTTTGTCGCGGGGGAATTCACCCCTCCACTTT
j_gene: TRBJ1-6
d_gene: .
v_gene: TRBV27
abundance: many

CDR3aa: CASSTPDVDYEQYF
CDR3nt: TGTGCCAGTAGTACCCCCGATGTGGACTACGAGCAGTACTTC
j_gene: TRBJ2-7
d_gene: .
v_gene: TRBV19
abundance: many

CDR3aa: CASSQGTGYTEAFF
CDR3nt: TGCGCCAGCAGCCAAGGGACAGGTTACACTGAAGCTTTCTTT
j_gene: TRBJ1-1
d_gene: TRBD1
v_gene: TRBV4-1
abundance: .

CDR3aa: CASSLVPSGRRETQYF
CDR3nt: TGTGCCAGCAGCTTGGTTCCTAGCGGGAGGCGCGAGACCCAGTACTTC
j_gene: TRBJ2-5
d_gene: TRBD2
v_gene: TRBV5-4
abundance: .

CDR3aa: CASSGSTGEETQYF
CDR3nt: TGTGCCAGCAGTGGTTCTACAGGGGAGGAGACCCAGTACTTC
j_gene: TRBJ2-5
d_gene: TRBD1
v_gene: TRBV25-1
abundance: .

CDR3aa: CASSFSRGTSGNTIYF
CDR3nt: TGTGCCAGCAGCTTCTCCAGGGGAACGTCTGGAAACACCATATATTTT
j_gene: TRBJ1-3
d_gene: .
v_gene: TRBV7-9
abundance: .

CDR3aa: CASSLRRRGHGELFF
CDR3nt: TGTGCCAGCAGCTTACGCAGGAGAGGTCACGGGGAGCTGTTTTTT
j_gene: TRBJ2-2
d_gene: .
v_gene: TRBV7-8
abundance: many

CDR3aa: CASRTTGGSGTGTQYF
CDR3nt: TGTGCCAGCAGAACCACTGGAGGATCAGGCACAGGTACGCAGTATTTT
j_gene: TRBJ2-3
d_gene: .
v_gene: TRBV6-5
abundance: .

CDR3aa: CSATNFSGRASDEQFF
CDR3nt: TGCAGTGCCACCAATTTTAGCGGGAGGGCCAGCGATGAGCAGTTCTTC
j_gene: TRBJ2-1
d_gene: TRBD2
v_gene: TRBV20-1
abundance: many

CDR3aa: CASSLVVLAVNTGELFF
CDR3nt: TGTGCCAGCAGCTTAGTAGTATTGGCAGTGAACACCGGGGAGCTGTTTTTT
j_gene: TRBJ2-2
d_gene: .
v_gene: TRBV7-6
abundance: .

CDR3aa: CASSFMGGSNQPQHF
CDR3nt: TGTGCCAGCAGCTTTATGGGGGGCAGCAATCAGCCCCAGCATTTT
j_gene: TRBJ1-5
d_gene: .
v_gene: TRBV11-2
abundance: .

CDR3aa: CSVDRSIENTEAFF
CDR3nt: TGCAGCGTTGACAGGTCGATAGAGAACACTGAAGCTTTCTTT
j_gene: TRBJ1-1
d_gene: .
v_gene: TRBV29-1
abundance: .

CDR3aa: CASRPRGLAGPSYEQYF
CDR3nt: TGTGCCAGCAGACCAAGAGGACTAGCGGGACCCTCCTACGAGCAGTACTTC
j_gene: TRBJ2-7
d_gene: TRBD2
v_gene: TRBV6-5
abundance: .

CDR3aa: CASSEVWVQSYNSPLHF
CDR3nt: TGTGCCAGCAGTGAAGTATGGGTTCAATCCTATAATTCACCCCTCCACTTT
j_gene: TRBJ1-6
d_gene: .
v_gene: TRBV6-1
abundance: few

CDR3aa: CASSEWGEDNQPQHF
CDR3nt: TGTGCCAGCAGTGAATGGGGGGAAGACAATCAGCCCCAGCATTTT
j_gene: TRBJ1-5
d_gene: .
v_gene: TRBV2
abundance: medium-sized

CDR3aa: CATSRFRQGPETTNEKLFF
CDR3nt: TGTGCCACCAGCAGATTTCGACAGGGACCTGAAACAACTAATGAAAAACTGTTTTTT
j_gene: TRBJ1-4
d_gene: TRBD1
v_gene: TRBV15
abundance: many